A single sample gave rise to the 23 T cell receptor beta chains below, sequenced in a study of human T cells and chemical hapten exposure. TCRdb re-called the RACE reads through MiXCR, storing one row per CDR3 protein. The data hold about 69,000 distinct CDR3 sequences, with around 10% observed a single time. Time point specified: patch test 2, 6 weeks after DPC sensitization. Treatment reported: therapeutic diphenylcyclopropenone sensitization with weekly scalp DPC. This sample comprised whole blood, obtained in connection with sensitization to the hapten diphenylcyclopropenone (DPC). Every receptor here comes from a woman aged 45-65 years with alopecia areata. Some clones in this sample may be carry-over from other donors' samples.

V gene TRBV27 combines with J gene TRBJ2-7; the D is unclear. This CDR3 is built from 13 residues. Germline V lookup: CDR1 MNHEY, CDR2 SMNVEV (reference sequence). Trimming removed 6 bases from V and 3 bases from J, with 12 bases in between. CDR3 amino acids: CASSPGPHYEQYF. CDR3 sequence (DNA): TGTGCCAGCAGCCCGGGTCCCCACTACGAGCAGTACTTC.

The sample holds many counts of this clonotype. The V call is TRBV6-5, the J call TRBJ2-7; D may be TRBD2 (6 bases). The CDR3 length is 14 residues. Germline CDR1 reads MNHEY; CDR2 reads SVGAGI. V lost 7 bases and J lost 0, with 13 bases in between. The CDR3 sequence: CASKSGTFSYEQYF. CDR3 DNA: TGTGCCAGCAAATCCGGGACTTTCTCCTACGAGCAGTACTTC.

At least ten counts were recorded for this clonotype. V usage is TRBV5-1 and J usage is TRBJ2-1, with 7 positions matching TRBD1. This CDR3 spans 15 amino acids. Germline-derived CDR1 and CDR2 are SGHRS and YFSETQ. The ends lost 4 bases at V and 4 bases at J; junction bases unmatched: 8. In nucleotides, the CDR3 is TGCGCCAGCAGCCTGGGACAGCTCCTTTACAATGAGCAGTTCTTC. It is translated as CASSLGQLLYNEQFF.

This clonotype was recorded many times. J is TRBJ2-3 and V is TRBV3-1; no clear D. CDR1 is LGHDT, CDR2 YNNKEL, per germline (reference sequence). The CDR3 spans 12 residues. The V gene lost 1 base and the J gene lost 4 bases, with 3 bases spanning the gap. CDR3 DNA: TGTGCCAGCAGCCAAGTTTCAGATACGCAGTATTTT. This gives the protein CASSQVSDTQYF.

This sequence joins TRBV6-2 or TRBV6-3 and TRBJ1-1; D call uncertain. The CDR3 runs 13 residues. The germline V gene has CDR1 MNHEY and CDR2 SVGEGT. The ends were cut back, 6 bases at V and 5 bases at J, with 13 bases in the middle. The CDR3 loop reads CASSLKVVTEAFF. In DNA form, the CDR3 reads TGTGCCAGCAGCCTCAAGGTAGTTACTGAAGCTTTCTTT.

At least ten counts were recorded for this clonotype. The CDR3 DNA sequence: TGTGCCAGCAGCCCCAAGGGACTTCGTAACACCGGGGAGCTGTTTTTT. Protein product: CASSPKGLRNTGELFF. The chain combines TRBV7-9 with TRBJ2-2; D possibly corresponds to TRBD2 (6 bases). There are 16 residues in the CDR3. CDR1 and CDR2 from the germline V gene are SEHNR and FQNEAQ (reference sequence). V lost 5 bases to trimming and J lost 2 bases, with 15 bases between them. The variable domain in full, with the rest retrieved from reference TRBV7-9 and TRBJ2-2, is DTGVSQNPRHKITKRGQNVTFRCDPISEHNRLYWYRQTLGQGPEFLTYFQNEAQLEKSRLLSDRFSAERPKGSFSTLEIQRTEQGDSAMYLCASSPKGLRNTGELFFGEGSRLTVL.

In this sample, this clonotype turned up many times. V and J are TRBV3-1 and TRBJ2-4, with 8 bases aligning to TRBD2. The CDR3 contains 17 residues. J lost 7 bases, V lost 0 bases, and 11 bases had no gene match. Germline CDR1 and CDR2: LGHDT and YNNKEL (reference sequence). CDR3 in DNA: TGTGCCAGCAGCCAAGACCCAACCTCTAGCGGGCGGAACATTCAGTACTTC. Its protein is CASSQDPTSSGRNIQYF.

This clonotype was recorded at least ten times. The chain recombines TRBV25-1 with TRBJ2-2; 14 bases are a match to TRBD2. The CDR3 has 17 residues. Germline values: CDR1 MGHDK, CDR2 SYGVNS. Trimming took 6 bases from V and 1 from J; bases not matched to a gene: 4. CDR3 coding DNA: TGTGCCAGCAGGGGGACTAGCGGGAGAGGGAACACCGGGGAGCTGTTTTTT. Residues: CASRGTSGRGNTGELFF.

This clonotype has ten or more counts. V is TRBV20-1 and J is TRBJ1-5; tentative D call: TRBD1 (5 bases). Germline V gene lookup returns CDR1 DFQATT and CDR2 SNEGSKA (reference sequence). V lost 3 bases, J lost 6 bases, and 9 bases lay in between. The CDR3 covers 12 residues. The CDR3 nucleotides are TGCAGTGCTAGGTCAGGGACTCAGCCCCAGCATTTT. As protein: CSARSGTQPQHF.

The chain uses TRBV27 and TRBJ2-7; the match to TRBD1 covers 8 bases. The J segment lost 9 bases and the V segment lost 2 bases, leaving 9 bases of the junction unmatched. Looked up from germline, CDR1 is MNHEY and CDR2 is SMNVEV (reference sequence). The CDR3 spans 14 residues. CDR3 amino acids: CASSLGDRPTGQYF. CDR3 nucleotide sequence: TGTGCCAGCAGTTTAGGGGACAGGCCTACGGGGCAGTACTTC.

J is TRBJ1-1 and V is TRBV7-9; unclear D gene. Germline assignment: CDR1 SEHNR and CDR2 FQNEAQ (reference sequence). V was clipped by 3 bases and J by 3 bases, with 11 bases between them. The CDR3 has 14 residues. The CDR3, as DNA: TGTGCCAGCAGCTTGACGGAGTACGACACTGAAGCTTTCTTT. The encoded protein is CASSLTEYDTEAFF. The variable domain in full, completed from reference TRBV7-9 and TRBJ1-1, reads DTGVSQNPRHKITKRGQNVTFRCDPISEHNRLYWYRQTLGQGPEFLTYFQNEAQLEKSRLLSDRFSAERPKGSFSTLEIQRTEQGDSAMYLCASSLTEYDTEAFFGQGTRLTVV.

Only a few counts were recorded for this clonotype. The rearrangement joins TRBV2 to TRBJ1-5; 7 nucleotides align to TRBD1. The CDR3 sequence is 15 residues long. The germline V gene has CDR1 SNHLY and CDR2 FYNNEI. V lost 5 bases, J lost 0 bases, and 4 bases stayed unmatched. The CDR3 region is CASSNTGVSNQPQHF. For the CDR3, the DNA is TGTGCCAGCAGTAACACAGGGGTTAGCAATCAGCCCCAGCATTTT.

The table lists this clonotype with a few counts. The chain combines TRBV12-3 or TRBV12-4 with TRBJ2-1; 7 bases line up with TRBD2. V shed 2 bases and J 7 bases; nucleotides not matched to a gene: 11. The CDR3 spans 16 residues. CDR3 nucleotides: TGTGCCAGCAGTTTAATTCTAGCGGAAGCTATGAATGAGCAGTTCTTC. It specifies CASSLILAEAMNEQFF.

CDR3 loop: CASSKQTVPGTEAFF. CDR3 sequence (DNA): TGTGCCAGCAGCAAACAAACAGTTCCCGGCACTGAAGCTTTCTTT. The chain couples TRBV7-9 to TRBJ1-1; D remains ambiguous. With 5 bases removed from V and 4 bases from J, the gap between germline ends came to 17 bases. Looked up from germline, CDR1 is SEHNR and CDR2 is FQNEAQ (reference sequence). The CDR3 extends over 15 amino acids. Looking up the rest from reference TRBV7-9 and TRBJ1-1 gives the full variable domain: DTGVSQNPRHKITKRGQNVTFRCDPISEHNRLYWYRQTLGQGPEFLTYFQNEAQLEKSRLLSDRFSAERPKGSFSTLEIQRTEQGDSAMYLCASSKQTVPGTEAFFGQGTRLTVV.

This clonotype was seen repeatedly, ten times or more. The chain joins TRBV20-1 to TRBJ2-1; D perhaps matches TRBD1 (8 bases). With 5 bases removed from V and 0 bases from J, the gap between germline ends came to 20 bases. CDR3 length: 17 amino acids. Per germline, CDR1 DFQATT and CDR2 SNEGSKA (reference sequence). The CDR3 loop is CSASSRGLADSYNEQFF. CDR3 bases: TGCAGTGCTTCCTCCAGGGGGCTAGCGGACTCCTACAATGAGCAGTTCTTC.

This clonotype appeared a few times. The chain combines TRBV20-1 with TRBJ2-6, with D perhaps matching TRBD1 (6 bases). V lost 5 bases, J lost 1 base, and 18 bases lay in between. Germline V gene lookup returns CDR1 DFQATT and CDR2 SNEGSKA (reference sequence). This CDR3 contains 17 residues. The CDR3, as DNA: TGCAGTGCTCCGGACAGAAGACTACTGTCTGGGGCCAACGTCCTGACTTTC. Residues: CSAPDRRLLSGANVLTF.

At least ten counts were recorded for this clonotype. V and J are TRBV20-1 and TRBJ2-5; 8 nucleotides line up with TRBD1. Germline V gene sequence: CDR1 DFQATT, CDR2 SNEGSKA (reference sequence). Trimming removed 4 bases from V and 5 bases from J; junction bases left unmatched: 3. There are 12 residues in the CDR3. CDR3 protein: CSATGGRETQYF. The DNA for the CDR3 is TGCAGTGCTACAGGGGGCCGTGAGACCCAGTACTTC.

This clonotype was seen many times. The V and J genes are TRBV7-2 and TRBJ2-7; either TRBD1 or TRBD2 may fit D (5 bases each). Deletions cut 5 bases from V and 2 bases from J, with 13 bases between. Per germline, CDR1 SGHTA and CDR2 FQGNSA. The CDR3 contains 14 residues. The CDR3 loop is CASSAGTSPYEQYF. The DNA for the CDR3 is TGTGCCAGCAGCGCCGGGACGAGCCCCTACGAGCAGTACTTC.

The table lists this clonotype with a few counts. The rearrangement links TRBV20-1 to TRBJ1-5; the D is unclear. V lost 2 bases and J lost 0, with 5 bases in between. This CDR3 spans 13 amino acids. The V gene's germline CDR1 is DFQATT and CDR2 SNEGSKA (reference sequence). The CDR3 sequence: CSARSYSNQPQHF. CDR3 in DNA: TGCAGTGCTAGAAGTTATAGCAATCAGCCCCAGCATTTT.

This rearrangement joins TRBV29-1 to TRBJ1-6; no clear D gene. Germline values: CDR1 SQVTM, CDR2 ANQGSEA. The V end lost 7 bases, the J end lost 7 bases, and 14 bases lay between the germline ends. The length of the CDR3 is 13 residues. The CDR3 DNA follows: TGCAGCGCCGCGGGCAGCCAAAATTCACCCCTCCACTTT. Residues: CSAAGSQNSPLHF.

This clonotype was seen more than once but under ten times. The chain links TRBV7-6 to TRBJ2-1; D is uncertain. Germline V gene sequence: CDR1 SGHVS, CDR2 FNYEAQ. With 3 bases removed from V and 1 base from J, the gap between germline ends came to 16 bases. The CDR3 contains 17 residues. CDR3 residues: CASSFRRAPLSYNEQFF. The CDR3 DNA is TGTGCCAGCAGCTTCCGCCGGGCCCCTCTATCCTACAATGAGCAGTTCTTC.

This clonotype has just a few counts. The chain couples TRBV30 to TRBJ1-5, with unresolved D. Germline assignment: CDR1 GTSNPN and CDR2 SVGIG (reference sequence). V was pared by 3 bases and J by 2 bases, with 8 bases between. This CDR3 has 13 residues. The chain's CDR3 is CAWSLEGNQPQHF. CDR3 sequence (DNA): TGTGCCTGGAGCTTGGAGGGCAATCAGCCCCAGCATTTT.

This rearrangement joins TRBV24-1 to TRBJ2-7; a weak D match, TRBD1 (6 bases). The germline V and J ends were trimmed by 9 bases and 6 bases, with 14 bases remaining between them. CDR1 KGHDR and CDR2 SFDVKD come from the germline V gene. This CDR3 spans 12 amino acids. CDR3 DNA: TGTGCCACCCCGGCAGGGGTCGGCGAGCAGTACTTC. Amino acid sequence: CATPAGVGEQYF.